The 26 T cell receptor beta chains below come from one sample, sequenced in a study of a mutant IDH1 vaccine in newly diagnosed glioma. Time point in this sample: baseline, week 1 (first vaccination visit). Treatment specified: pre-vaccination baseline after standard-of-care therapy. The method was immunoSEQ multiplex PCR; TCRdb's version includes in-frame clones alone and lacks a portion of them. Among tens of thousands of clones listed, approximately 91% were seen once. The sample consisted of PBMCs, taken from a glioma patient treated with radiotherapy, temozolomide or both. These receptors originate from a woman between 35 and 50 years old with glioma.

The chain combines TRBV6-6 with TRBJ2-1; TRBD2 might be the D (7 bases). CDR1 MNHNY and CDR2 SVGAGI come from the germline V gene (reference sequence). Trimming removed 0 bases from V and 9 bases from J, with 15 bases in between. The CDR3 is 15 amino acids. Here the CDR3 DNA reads TGTGCCAGCAGTTACTCTAGGGGGGGGTCGAGTGAGCAGTTCTTC. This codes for CASSYSRGGSSEQFF.

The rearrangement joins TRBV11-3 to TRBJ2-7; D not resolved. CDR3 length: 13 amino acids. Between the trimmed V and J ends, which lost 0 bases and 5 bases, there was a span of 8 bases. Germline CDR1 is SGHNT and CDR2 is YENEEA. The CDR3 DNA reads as TGTGCCAGCAGCTTAGATCATTCGGACGAGCAGTACTTC. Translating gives CASSLDHSDEQYF.

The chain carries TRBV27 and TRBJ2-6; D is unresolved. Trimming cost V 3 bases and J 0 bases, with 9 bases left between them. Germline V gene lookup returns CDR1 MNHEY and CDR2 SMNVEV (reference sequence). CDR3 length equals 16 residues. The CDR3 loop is CASSLRSASGANVLTF. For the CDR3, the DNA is TGTGCCAGCAGTTTGAGATCAGCCTCTGGGGCCAACGTCCTGACTTTC.

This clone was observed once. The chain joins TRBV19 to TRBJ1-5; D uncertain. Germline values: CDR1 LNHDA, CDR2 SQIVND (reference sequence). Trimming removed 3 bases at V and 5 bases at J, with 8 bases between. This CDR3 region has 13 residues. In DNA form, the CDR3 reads TGTGCCAGTAGTATCCGGGGTGATCAGCCCCAGCATTTT. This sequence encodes CASSIRGDQPQHF.

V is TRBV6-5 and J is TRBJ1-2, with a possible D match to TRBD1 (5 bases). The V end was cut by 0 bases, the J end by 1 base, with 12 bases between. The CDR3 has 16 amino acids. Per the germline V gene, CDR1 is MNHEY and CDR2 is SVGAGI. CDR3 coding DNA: TGTGCCAGCAGTTACTCAAGGCAGGGCTTTAACTATGGCTACACCTTC. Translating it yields CASSYSRQGFNYGYTF.

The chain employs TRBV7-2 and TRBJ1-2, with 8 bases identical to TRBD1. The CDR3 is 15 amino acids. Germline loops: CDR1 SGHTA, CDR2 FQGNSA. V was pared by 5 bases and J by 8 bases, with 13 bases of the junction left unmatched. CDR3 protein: CASSRTSDRVDGYTF. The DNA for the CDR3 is TGTGCCAGCAGCCGTACCTCGGACAGGGTCGACGGCTACACCTTC.

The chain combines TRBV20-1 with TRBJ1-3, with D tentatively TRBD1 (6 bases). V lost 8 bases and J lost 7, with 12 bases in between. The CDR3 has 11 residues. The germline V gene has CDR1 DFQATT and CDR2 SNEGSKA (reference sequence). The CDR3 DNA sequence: TGCAGTTACAGGGTTAGGAACACCATATATTTT. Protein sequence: CSYRVRNTIYF.

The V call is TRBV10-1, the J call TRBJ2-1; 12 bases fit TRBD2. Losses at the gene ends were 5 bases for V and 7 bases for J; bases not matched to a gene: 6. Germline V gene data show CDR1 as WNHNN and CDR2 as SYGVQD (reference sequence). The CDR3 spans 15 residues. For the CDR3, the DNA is TGCGCCAGCAGTCCAACGACTAGCGGGGGTAATGAGCAGTTCTTC. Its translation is CASSPTTSGGNEQFF.

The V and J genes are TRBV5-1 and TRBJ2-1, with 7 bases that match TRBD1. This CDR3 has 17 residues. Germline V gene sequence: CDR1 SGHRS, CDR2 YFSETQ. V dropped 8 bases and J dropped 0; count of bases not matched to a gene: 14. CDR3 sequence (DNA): TGCGCCAGTGGTCTTGAGGGGGCGGCGAACTCCTACAATGAGCAGTTCTTC. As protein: CASGLEGAANSYNEQFF.

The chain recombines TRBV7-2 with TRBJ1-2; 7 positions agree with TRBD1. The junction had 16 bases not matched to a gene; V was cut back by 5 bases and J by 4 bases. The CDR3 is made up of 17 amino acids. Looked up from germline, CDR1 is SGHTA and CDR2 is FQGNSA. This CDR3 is CASSPHGQGGLFYGYTF. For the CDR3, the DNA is TGTGCCAGCAGCCCGCATGGCCAAGGGGGCCTTTTCTATGGCTACACCTTC.

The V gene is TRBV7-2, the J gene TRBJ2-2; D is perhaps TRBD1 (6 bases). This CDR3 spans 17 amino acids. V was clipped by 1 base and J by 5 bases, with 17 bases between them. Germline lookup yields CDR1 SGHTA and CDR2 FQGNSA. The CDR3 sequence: CASSLVSGRGVTGELFF. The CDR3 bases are TGTGCCAGCAGCTTAGTCTCGGGCAGGGGTGTAACCGGGGAGCTGTTTTTT.

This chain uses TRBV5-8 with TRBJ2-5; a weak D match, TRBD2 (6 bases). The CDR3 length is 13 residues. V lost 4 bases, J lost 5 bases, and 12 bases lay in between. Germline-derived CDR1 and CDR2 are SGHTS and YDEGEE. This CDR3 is CASSLPGRETQYF. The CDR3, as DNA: TGTGCCAGCAGCCTGCCAGGGAGGGAGACCCAGTACTTC. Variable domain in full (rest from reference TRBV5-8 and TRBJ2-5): EAGVTQSPTHLIKTRGQQATLRCSPISGHTSVYWYQQALGLGLQFLLWYDEGEERNRGNFPPRFSGRQFPNYSSELNVNALELEDSALYLCASSLPGRETQYFGPGTRLLVL.

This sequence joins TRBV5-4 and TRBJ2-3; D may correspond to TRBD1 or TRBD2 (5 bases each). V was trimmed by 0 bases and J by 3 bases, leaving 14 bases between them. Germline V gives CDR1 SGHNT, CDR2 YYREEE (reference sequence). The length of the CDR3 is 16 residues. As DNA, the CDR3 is TGTGCCAGCAGCTTGGCGTTTGGGGGTTGGACAGATACGCAGTATTTT. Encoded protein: CASSLAFGGWTDTQYF.

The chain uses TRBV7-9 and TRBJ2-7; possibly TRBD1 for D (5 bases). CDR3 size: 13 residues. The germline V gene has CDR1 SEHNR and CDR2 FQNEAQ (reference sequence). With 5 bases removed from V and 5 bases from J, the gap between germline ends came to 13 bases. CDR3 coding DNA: TGTGCCAGCAGCCCCCCTTCAGGGAACGAGCAGTACTTC. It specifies CASSPPSGNEQYF. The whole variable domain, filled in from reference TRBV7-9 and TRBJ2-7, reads DTGVSQNPRHKITKRGQNVTFRCDPISEHNRLYWYRQTLGQGPEFLTYFQNEAQLEKSRLLSDRFSAERPKGSFSTLEIQRTEQGDSAMYLCASSPPSGNEQYFGPGTRLTVT.

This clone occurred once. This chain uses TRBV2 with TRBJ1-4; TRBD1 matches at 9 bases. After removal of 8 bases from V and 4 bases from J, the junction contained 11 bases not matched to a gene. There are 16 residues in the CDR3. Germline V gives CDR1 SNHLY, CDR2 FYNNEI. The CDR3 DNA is TGTGCCAGCGGCCGGGACAGGGACGGGGATAATGAAAAACTGTTTTTT. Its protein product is CASGRDRDGDNEKLFF.

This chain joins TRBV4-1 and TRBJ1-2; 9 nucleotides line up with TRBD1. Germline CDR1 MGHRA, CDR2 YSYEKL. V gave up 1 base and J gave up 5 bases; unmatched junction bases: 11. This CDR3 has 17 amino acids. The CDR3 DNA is TGCGCCAGCAGCCAAGGCAATACAGGGGGCATTGAATATGGCTACACCTTC. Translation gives CASSQGNTGGIEYGYTF.

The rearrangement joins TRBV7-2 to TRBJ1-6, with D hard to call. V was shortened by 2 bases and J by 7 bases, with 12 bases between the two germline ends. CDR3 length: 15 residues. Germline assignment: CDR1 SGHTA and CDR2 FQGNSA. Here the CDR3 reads CASSLTGSPNSPLHF. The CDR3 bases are TGTGCCAGCAGCTTAACGGGCAGTCCGAATTCACCCCTCCACTTT.

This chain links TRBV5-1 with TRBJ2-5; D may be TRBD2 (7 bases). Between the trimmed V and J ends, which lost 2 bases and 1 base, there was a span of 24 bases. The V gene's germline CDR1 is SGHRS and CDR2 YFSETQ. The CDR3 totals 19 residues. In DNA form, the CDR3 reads TGCGCCAGCAGCTTTGCCCGATATCGGCGGGGGCCTACCCAAGAGACCCAGTACTTC. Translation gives CASSFARYRRGPTQETQYF.

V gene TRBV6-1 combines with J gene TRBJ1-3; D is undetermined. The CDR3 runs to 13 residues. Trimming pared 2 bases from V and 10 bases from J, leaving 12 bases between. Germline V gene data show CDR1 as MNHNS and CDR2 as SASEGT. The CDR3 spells CASSEFPSGTIYF. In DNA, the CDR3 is TGTGCCAGCAGTGAATTTCCATCGGGTACCATATATTTT.

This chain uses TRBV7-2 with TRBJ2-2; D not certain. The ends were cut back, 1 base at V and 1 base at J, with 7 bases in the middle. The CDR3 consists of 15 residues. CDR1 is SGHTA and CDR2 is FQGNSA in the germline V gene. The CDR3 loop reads CASSLGTQNTGELFF. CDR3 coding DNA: TGTGCCAGCAGCTTAGGGACCCAGAACACCGGGGAGCTGTTTTTT.

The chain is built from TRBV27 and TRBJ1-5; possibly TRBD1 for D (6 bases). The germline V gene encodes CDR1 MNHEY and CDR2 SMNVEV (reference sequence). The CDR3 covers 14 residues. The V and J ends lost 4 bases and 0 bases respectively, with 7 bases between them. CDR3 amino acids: CASSSQGSNQPQHF. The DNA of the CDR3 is TGTGCCAGCAGTTCACAGGGTAGCAATCAGCCCCAGCATTTT.

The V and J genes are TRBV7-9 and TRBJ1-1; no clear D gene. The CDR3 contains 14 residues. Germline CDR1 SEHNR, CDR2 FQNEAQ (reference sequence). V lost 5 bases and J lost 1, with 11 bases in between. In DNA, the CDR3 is TGTGCCAGCAGCCAGAGTACGGCGAACACTGAAGCTTTCTTT. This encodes CASSQSTANTEAFF.

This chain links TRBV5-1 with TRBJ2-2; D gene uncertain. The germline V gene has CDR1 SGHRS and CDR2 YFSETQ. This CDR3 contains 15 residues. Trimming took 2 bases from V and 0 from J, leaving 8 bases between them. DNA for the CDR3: TGCGCCAGCAGCTTCACCCCAGCGAACACCGGGGAGCTGTTTTTT. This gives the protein CASSFTPANTGELFF.

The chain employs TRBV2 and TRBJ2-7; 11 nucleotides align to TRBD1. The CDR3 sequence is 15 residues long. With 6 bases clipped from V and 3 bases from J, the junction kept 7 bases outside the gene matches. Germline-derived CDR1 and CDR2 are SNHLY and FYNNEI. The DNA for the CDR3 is TGTGCCAGCAGCCTTGGGACAGGGGGGATCTACGAGCAGTACTTC. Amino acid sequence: CASSLGTGGIYEQYF.

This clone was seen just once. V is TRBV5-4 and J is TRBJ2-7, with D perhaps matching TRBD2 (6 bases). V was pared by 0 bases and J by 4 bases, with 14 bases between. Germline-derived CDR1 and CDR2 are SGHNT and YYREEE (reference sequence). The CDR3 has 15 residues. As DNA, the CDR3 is TGTGCCAGCAGCTTGGGGGGGACTTTTCCTTACGAGCAGTACTTC. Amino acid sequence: CASSLGGTFPYEQYF.

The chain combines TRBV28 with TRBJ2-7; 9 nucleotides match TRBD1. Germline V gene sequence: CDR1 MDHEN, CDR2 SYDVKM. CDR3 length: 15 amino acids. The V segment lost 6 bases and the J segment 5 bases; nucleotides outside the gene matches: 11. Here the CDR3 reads CASSSTGQGLHEQYF. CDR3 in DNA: TGTGCCAGCAGCTCGACGGGACAGGGCTTGCACGAGCAGTACTTC.